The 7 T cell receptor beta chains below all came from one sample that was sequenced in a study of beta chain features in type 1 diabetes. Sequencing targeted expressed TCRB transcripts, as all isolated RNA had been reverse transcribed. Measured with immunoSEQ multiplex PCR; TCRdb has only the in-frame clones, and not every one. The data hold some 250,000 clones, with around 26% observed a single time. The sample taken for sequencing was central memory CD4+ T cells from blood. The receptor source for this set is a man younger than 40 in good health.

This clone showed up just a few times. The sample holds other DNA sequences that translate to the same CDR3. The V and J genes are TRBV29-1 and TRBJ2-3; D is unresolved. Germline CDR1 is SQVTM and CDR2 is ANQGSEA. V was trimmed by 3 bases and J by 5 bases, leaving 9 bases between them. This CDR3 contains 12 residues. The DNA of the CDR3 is TGCAGCGTTGATGGCGGTGGAGATACGCAGTATTTT. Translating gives CSVDGGGDTQYF.

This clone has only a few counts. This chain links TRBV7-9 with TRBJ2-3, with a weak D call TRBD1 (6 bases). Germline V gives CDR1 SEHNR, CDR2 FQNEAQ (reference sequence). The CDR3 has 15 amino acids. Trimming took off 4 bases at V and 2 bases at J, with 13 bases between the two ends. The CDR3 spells CASSSPDSHTDTQYF. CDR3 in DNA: TGTGCCAGCAGCTCTCCGGACAGTCACACAGATACGCAGTATTTT.

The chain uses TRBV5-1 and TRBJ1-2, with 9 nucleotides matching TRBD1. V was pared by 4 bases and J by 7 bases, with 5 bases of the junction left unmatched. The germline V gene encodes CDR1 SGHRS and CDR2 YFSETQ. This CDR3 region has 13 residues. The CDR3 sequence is CASSMGQGGGYTF. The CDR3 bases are TGCGCCAGCAGCATGGGACAGGGAGGTGGCTACACCTTC.

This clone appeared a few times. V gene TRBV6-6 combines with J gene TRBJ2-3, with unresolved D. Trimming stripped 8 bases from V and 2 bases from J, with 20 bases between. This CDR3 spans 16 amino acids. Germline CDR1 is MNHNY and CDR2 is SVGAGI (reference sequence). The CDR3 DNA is TGTGCCAGCGCCCCGTTAGAGGCCCCTCTCACAGATACGCAGTATTTT. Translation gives CASAPLEAPLTDTQYF.

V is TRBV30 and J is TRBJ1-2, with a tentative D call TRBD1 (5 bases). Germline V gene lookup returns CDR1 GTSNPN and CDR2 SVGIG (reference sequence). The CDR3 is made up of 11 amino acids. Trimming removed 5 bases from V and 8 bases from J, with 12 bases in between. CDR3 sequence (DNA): TGTGCCTGGGGGGGAGACAGAGGCTACACCTTC. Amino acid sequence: CAWGGDRGYTF.

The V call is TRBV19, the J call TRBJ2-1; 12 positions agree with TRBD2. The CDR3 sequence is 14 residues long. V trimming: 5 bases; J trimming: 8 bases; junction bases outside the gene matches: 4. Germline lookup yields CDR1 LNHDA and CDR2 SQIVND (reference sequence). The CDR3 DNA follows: TGTGCCAGTAGTTGGCTAGCGGGAGGGGATGAGCAGTTCTTC. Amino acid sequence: CASSWLAGGDEQFF.

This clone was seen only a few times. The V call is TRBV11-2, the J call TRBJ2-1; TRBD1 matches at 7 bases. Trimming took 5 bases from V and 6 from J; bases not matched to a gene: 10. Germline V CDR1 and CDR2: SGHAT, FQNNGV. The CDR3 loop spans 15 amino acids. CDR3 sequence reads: CASSLGQVIRNEQFF. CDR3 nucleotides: TGTGCCAGCAGCCTTGGACAGGTCATTCGCAATGAGCAGTTCTTC. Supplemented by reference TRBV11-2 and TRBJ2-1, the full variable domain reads EAGVAQSPRYKIIEKRQSVAFWCNPISGHATLYWYQQILGQGPKLLIQFQNNGVVDDSQLPKDRFSAERLKGVDSTLKIQPAKLEDSAVYLCASSLGQVIRNEQFFGPGTRLTVL.